Given below is one T cell receptor (beta chain) in context. The antigen is not known. The data are from a study of cytomegalovirus exposure and HLA in healthy donors. This CDR3 is 15 amino acids long. V was pared by 3 bases and J by 2 bases, with 2 bases of the junction left unmatched. The germline gives CDR1 MNHNS, CDR2 SASEGT. Overall study findings and caveats: Presence/absence results assume similar sequencing depth per donor, which may not hold. Later analysis associated a missense DCLRE1C variant with TCR beta V- and J-gene trimming.

The primer mix had 60 Vbeta and 13 Jbeta primers. Measured with immunoSEQ multiplex PCR; TCRdb has only the in-frame clones, and not every one. Reported are 45,000 to 60,000 clones; the ten largest clones contain around 3.7%. V is TRBV6-1 and J is TRBJ2-7; 12 bases are shared with TRBD2. The sequence was collected from a male donor in good health and CMV-seronegative. Sequencing was done on a sample of PBMCs. The CDR3 reads CASSDGLAGTYEQYF. The DNA of the CDR3 is TGTGCCAGCAGTGACGGACTAGCGGGAACCTACGAGCAGTACTTC.